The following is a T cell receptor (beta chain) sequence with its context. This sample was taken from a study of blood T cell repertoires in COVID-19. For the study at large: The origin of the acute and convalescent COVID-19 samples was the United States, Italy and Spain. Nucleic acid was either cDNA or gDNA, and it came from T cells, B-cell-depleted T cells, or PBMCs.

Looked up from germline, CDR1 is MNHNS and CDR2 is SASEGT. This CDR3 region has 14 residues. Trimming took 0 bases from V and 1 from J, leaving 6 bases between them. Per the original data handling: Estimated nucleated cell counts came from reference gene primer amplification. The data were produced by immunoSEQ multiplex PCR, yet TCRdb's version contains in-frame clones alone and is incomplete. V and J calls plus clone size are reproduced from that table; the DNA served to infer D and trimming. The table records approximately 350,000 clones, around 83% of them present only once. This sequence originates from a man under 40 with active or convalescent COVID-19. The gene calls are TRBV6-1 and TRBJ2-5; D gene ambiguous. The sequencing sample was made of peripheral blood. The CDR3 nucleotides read TGTGCCAGCAGTGAAGCGTACTCCCAAGAGACCCAGTACTTC. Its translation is CASSEAYSQETQYF.